These 21 T cell receptor beta chains were all obtained from the same sample, sequenced in a study of blood T cell repertoires in COVID-19. TCRdb's copy holds only in-frame clones and misses some; the assay was immunoSEQ multiplex PCR. The top ten hold roughly 1.3% of the sample, which has 310,000 or so clones, 70% to 90% seen once. The sequencing sample was made of peripheral blood. The receptors stem from a man in his 70s with acute or convalescent COVID-19.

The chain links TRBV5-6 to TRBJ2-1; 8 positions match TRBD1. Germline CDR1 reads SGHDT; CDR2 reads YYEEEE. Germline trimming cut 0 bases from V and 4 bases from J; bases unmatched to any gene: 3. The CDR3 is 15 residues long. CDR3 coding DNA: TGTGCCAGCAGCTTGGGGCAGGGGGCTTACAATGAGCAGTTCTTC. Translating it yields CASSLGQGAYNEQFF.

This chain uses TRBV7-9 with TRBJ1-2; D is uncertain. Trimming stripped 1 base from V and 3 bases from J, with 9 bases between. Germline V lookup: CDR1 SEHNR, CDR2 FQNEAQ (reference sequence). The CDR3 is 14 residues long. The CDR3: CASSLEGRYYGYTF. The CDR3, as DNA: TGTGCCAGCAGCTTAGAAGGCAGGTACTATGGCTACACCTTC. The full variable domain, rest sourced from reference TRBV7-9 and TRBJ1-2, is DTGVSQNPRHKITKRGQNVTFRCDPISEHNRLYWYRQTLGQGPEFLTYFQNEAQLEKSRLLSDRFSAERPKGSFSTLEIQRTEQGDSAMYLCASSLEGRYYGYTFGSGTRLTVV.

V usage is TRBV7-9 and J usage is TRBJ2-6; D remains unclear. CDR1 is SEHNR, CDR2 FQNEAQ, per germline (reference sequence). Trimming pared 5 bases from V and 0 bases from J, leaving 8 bases between. The CDR3 is made up of 15 amino acids. The CDR3 is CASSRVPSGANVLTF. The CDR3 DNA sequence: TGTGCCAGCAGCCGGGTCCCCTCTGGGGCCAACGTCCTGACTTTC.

The chain combines TRBV15 with TRBJ2-2; D might be TRBD1 (7 bases). V was trimmed by 7 bases and J by 1 base, leaving 10 bases between them. This CDR3 region has 14 residues. Germline V CDR1 and CDR2: LNHNV, YYDKDF (reference sequence). The CDR3 DNA reads as TGTGCCACCACCCAGGGGGGGAACACCGGGGAGCTGTTTTTT. Protein: CATTQGGNTGELFF.

The chain is built from TRBV11-2 and TRBJ2-7; 9 positions match TRBD1. Trimming removed 1 base from V and 4 bases from J; junction bases left unmatched: 5. CDR1 is SGHAT, CDR2 FQNNGV, per germline. CDR3 length equals 15 residues. The CDR3 bases are TGTGCCAGCAGCTTAGTGGGGACAGGGTTGTACGAGCAGTACTTC. Translating it yields CASSLVGTGLYEQYF.

The chain links TRBV25-1 to TRBJ2-7; D is perhaps TRBD2 (7 bases). Trimming took 2 bases from V and 2 from J, leaving 13 bases between them. The CDR3 has 15 residues. Germline V gene lookup returns CDR1 MGHDK and CDR2 SYGVNS. The CDR3: CASSERGAKAYEQYF. CDR3 DNA: TGTGCCAGCAGTGAACGGGGGGCTAAAGCCTACGAGCAGTACTTC.

J is TRBJ2-1 and V is TRBV10-3; weak D call: TRBD2 (6 bases). Looked up from germline, CDR1 is ENHRY and CDR2 is SYGVKD. V was pared by 0 bases and J by 4 bases, with 10 bases between. The CDR3 is 15 amino acids. CDR3 sequence reads: CAISESKRAYNEQFF. CDR3 DNA sequence: TGTGCCATCAGTGAGTCGAAGCGGGCTTACAATGAGCAGTTCTTC.

This clone has a handful of counts. This sequence joins TRBV7-7 and TRBJ2-2, with D possibly TRBD2 on 6 matching bases. This CDR3 comprises 15 residues. V lost 5 bases, J lost 6 bases, and 16 bases lay in between. CDR1 and CDR2 (germline): SSHAT, FNYEAQ (reference sequence). CDR3 sequence reads: CASSVNRDLSGELFF. The CDR3 DNA sequence: TGTGCCAGCAGCGTAAACCGGGACTTATCCGGGGAGCTGTTTTTT.

This chain uses TRBV28 with TRBJ2-5, with TRBD1 as a possible D gene (5 bases). This CDR3 is 12 amino acids long. Trimming stripped 11 bases from V and 2 bases from J, with 12 bases between. The germline gives CDR1 MDHEN, CDR2 SYDVKM. The CDR3 region is CAADSRQETQYF. CDR3 nucleotide sequence: TGTGCCGCTGACAGCCGACAAGAGACCCAGTACTTC.

The J gene is TRBJ2-7, the V gene TRBV9; TRBD2 agrees at 14 bases. Trimming removed 3 bases from V and 7 bases from J; junction bases left unmatched: 6. There are 15 residues in the CDR3. The germline CDR1 and CDR2 sequences are SGDLS and YYNGEE. CDR3 nucleotide sequence: TGTGCCAGCAGCGCGGGACTAGCGGGAGCGGGAGAGCAGTACTTC. This translates into CASSAGLAGAGEQYF.

The table lists this clone with a count of one. The V call is TRBV4-3, the J call TRBJ2-3, with 8 bases fitting TRBD2. Germline assignment: CDR1 LGHNA and CDR2 YSLEER. The CDR3 is 17 amino acids. The V segment lost 0 bases and the J segment 1 base; nucleotides outside the gene matches: 6. CDR3 nucleotide sequence: TGCGCCAGCAGCCAAGATCTGACTAGCGACCGCACAGATACGCAGTATTTT. Protein sequence: CASSQDLTSDRTDTQYF.

This clone was seen a handful of times. V gene TRBV19 combines with J gene TRBJ1-2; 7 bases line up with TRBD1. V lost 7 bases and J lost 0; bases outside the gene matches: 14. The CDR3 runs to 17 residues. Germline V lookup: CDR1 LNHDA, CDR2 SQIVND (reference sequence). In DNA form, the CDR3 reads TGTGCCAGTACTTCGCCGACAGGGACAGTTCCTAACTATGGCTACACCTTC. Translating it yields CASTSPTGTVPNYGYTF.

This chain uses TRBV4-2 with TRBJ2-1; 10 nucleotides line up with TRBD1. This CDR3 contains 16 residues. The germline CDR1 and CDR2 sequences are LGHNA and YNFKEQ. Germline trimming cut 1 base from V and 8 bases from J; bases unmatched to any gene: 8. The CDR3 coding sequence is TGTGCCAGCAGCCAAGGGGGTGGGACAGGGGACCATGAGCAGTTCTTC. It translates to CASSQGGGTGDHEQFF.

The J gene is TRBJ2-7, the V gene TRBV7-6; possibly TRBD1 for D (6 bases). The V and J ends lost 5 bases and 1 base respectively, with 12 bases between them. Germline CDR1 is SGHVS and CDR2 is FNYEAQ. The CDR3 has 14 amino acids. In DNA form, the CDR3 reads TGTGCCAGCAGCCCAGACAGGTTATCCTACGAGCAGTACTTC. Its protein product is CASSPDRLSYEQYF. Using reference TRBV7-6 and TRBJ2-7 for the parts outside the CDR3, the full variable domain is GAGVSQSPRYKVTKRGQDVALRCDPISGHVSLYWYRQALGQGPEFLTYFNYEAQQDKSGLPNDRFSAERPEGSISTLTIQRTEQRDSAMYRCASSPDRLSYEQYFGPGTRLTVT.

The chain's CDR3 is CASSLMSLAGSYEQYF. The CDR3 DNA reads TGTGCCAGCAGCTTAATGAGCCTAGCGGGGTCCTACGAGCAGTACTTC. The genes are TRBV7-8 and TRBJ2-7; TRBD2 matches at 9 bases. Unmatched junction bases numbered 6, after V lost 2 bases and J lost 1 base. Germline-derived CDR1 and CDR2 are SGHVS and FQNEAQ. The CDR3 has 16 amino acids.

V usage is TRBV6-5 and J usage is TRBJ2-7, with 7 bases aligning to TRBD1. The CDR3 consists of 14 residues. Germline V gene lookup returns CDR1 MNHEY and CDR2 SVGAGI. After removal of 6 bases from V and 0 bases from J, the junction contained 5 bases not matched to a gene. The CDR3 DNA sequence: TGTGCCAGCAGCGTGACAGGGAGCTCCTACGAGCAGTACTTC. It is translated as CASSVTGSSYEQYF.

The rearrangement joins TRBV27 to TRBJ1-2, with 7 bases identical to TRBD1. This CDR3 region has 14 residues. The V and J ends lost 6 bases and 4 bases, in that order; junction bases with no gene match: 8. Germline V gene data show CDR1 as MNHEY and CDR2 as SMNVEV (reference sequence). CDR3 sequence (DNA): TGTGCCAGCAGCGTAGGTGACAGGGCCTATGGCTACACCTTC. This encodes CASSVGDRAYGYTF.

The rearrangement uses TRBV5-6 and TRBJ2-5; 7 positions match TRBD1. CDR1 is SGHDT, CDR2 YYEEEE, per germline. The V gene end was trimmed by 4 bases and the J gene end by 7 bases; junction bases not matched to a gene: 7. The length of the CDR3 is 13 residues. The CDR3 DNA sequence: TGTGCCAGCAGCCTACAGGGGACGGGGACCCAGTACTTC. It translates to CASSLQGTGTQYF.

This chain joins TRBV11-3 and TRBJ2-2, with TRBD2 matching 7 bases. CDR3 size: 14 residues. Per germline, CDR1 SGHNT and CDR2 YENEEA. V dropped 5 bases and J dropped 5; count of bases not matched to a gene: 5. This chain's CDR3 is CASSPGGGTGELFF. In DNA form, the CDR3 reads TGTGCCAGCAGCCCGGGGGGTGGTACCGGGGAGCTGTTTTTT.

This clone was found once. This sequence joins TRBV19 and TRBJ1-1; perhaps TRBD1 as D (6 bases). CDR3 size: 14 residues. The V end was cut by 5 bases, the J end by 5 bases, with 15 bases between. Germline V CDR1 and CDR2: LNHDA, SQIVND (reference sequence). The CDR3 protein is CASSVDRTNTEAFF. CDR3 sequence (DNA): TGTGCCAGTAGTGTCGACAGGACGAATACTGAAGCTTTCTTT. Supplemented by reference TRBV19 and TRBJ1-1, the full variable domain reads DGGITQSPKYLFRKEGQNVTLSCEQNLNHDAMYWYRQDPGQGLRLIYYSQIVNDFQKGDIAEGYSVSREKKESFPLTVTSAQKNPTAFYLCASSVDRTNTEAFFGQGTRLTVV.

Concerning this clone itself: This sample includes further DNA sequences coding for the same CDR3. The chain has TRBV18 and TRBJ2-5; unclear D gene. The CDR3 loop spans 13 amino acids. V lost 2 bases and J 4 bases, leaving 8 bases between the germline ends. Germline CDR1 KGHSH, CDR2 LQKENI. The chain's CDR3 is CASSPRSGETQYF. The CDR3 DNA follows: TGTGCCAGCTCACCAAGGTCAGGAGAGACCCAGTACTTC.